Listed below are T cell receptor beta chains from one sample, sequenced in a study of tumor-infiltrating lymphocytes in primary liver carcinoma. Each CDR3 protein gets one entry after TCRdb re-called the multiplex PCR reads with MiXCR. This table holds about 74,000 distinct CDR3 sequences, approximately 70% found once. Material: liver tumor tissue from sampling region 4. The origin of the receptors is a man aged 35-49 years with primary liver carcinoma and hepatitis B virus infection. Each CDR3 is given with its conserved first and last residue. A D gene is named only where the DNA matches it firmly. Expanded clones get a size class; other rows say once, few or many, or leave the size out.

many	TRBV5-5	-	15	TRBJ2-7	TGTGCCAGCAGCCCTGCGGGGACCTGGACCTACGAGCAGTACTTC	CASSPAGTWTYEQYF
-	TRBV11-2	TRBD1	17	TRBJ2-1	TGTGCCAGCAGCTCCAGGACAGGGAGCGCTAACAGACACGAGCAGTTCTTC	CASSSRTGSANRHEQFF
-	TRBV5-1	TRBD2	15	TRBJ2-1	TGCGCCAGCAGCCCGGCGGGGGGCCGAAACAATGAGCAGTTCTTC	CASSPAGGRNNEQFF
once	TRBV30	-	13	TRBJ2-2	TGTGCCTGGACCGAACAGAACACCAGGGAGCTGTTTTTT	CAWTEQNTRELFF
-	TRBV11-1	TRBD2	17	TRBJ2-2	TGTGCCAGCAGCCTGGGACTAGCGGGGCGGAACACCGGGGAGCTGTTTTTT	CASSLGLAGRNTGELFF
-	TRBV7-9	TRBD1	14	TRBJ2-5	TGTGCCAGCCAAGGGACAGGGGCTTCTGAGATCCAGTACTTC	CASQGTGASEIQYF
many	TRBV6-5	TRBD2	15	TRBJ2-2	TGTGCCAGCAAAGCGGGAGCATTAAACGCCGGGGAGCTGTTTTTT	CASKAGALNAGELFF
-	TRBV6-6	-	14	TRBJ1-1	TGTGCCGGCAGTTACTCGATTGCGACCACTGAAGCTTTCTTC	CAGSYSIATTEAFF
many	TRBV5-1	TRBD2	15	TRBJ2-5	TGCGCCAGCTCCGAACTAGCGGGAGAAGGAGAGACCCAGTACTTC	CASSELAGEGETQYF
-	TRBV6-6	TRBD1	17	TRBJ2-3	TGTGCCAGCAGTTTTGTCTGGGTCAGGGGGCTGACAGATACGCAGTATTTT	CASSFVWVRGLTDTQYF
many	TRBV6-6	-	14	TRBJ2-7	TGTGCCAGTCGGGACGGATCCCTGACCTACGAGCAGTACTTC	CASRDGSLTYEQYF
-	TRBV11-2	-	14	TRBJ2-7	TGTGTCTCTAAATCGAGGCATAGCTCCTACGAGCAGTACTTC	CVSKSRHSSYEQYF
-	TRBV6-5	-	16	TRBJ2-4	TGTGCCAGCAGTTACAGTGGGCAGAGGGGAGAAAACATTCAGTACTTC	CASSYSGQRGENIQYF
-	TRBV6-2/TRBV6-3	-	13	TRBJ2-2	TGTGCGAGCACCCTAAGGGAAACCGGGGAGCTGTTTTTT	CASTLRETGELFF
many	TRBV6-5	TRBD2	19	TRBJ2-7	TGTGCCAGCAGTTCTACGGGACTAGCGGGTGTTCAGGGCTCCTACGAGCAGTACTTC	CASSSTGLAGVQGSYEQYF
-	TRBV11-2	TRBD1	18	TRBJ1-1	TGTGCCAGTAGCCCGGAGGGCAGGGGGGCGGTTAGCGACACTGAAGCTTTCTTT	CASSPEGRGAVSDTEAFF
-	TRBV4-1	-	14	TRBJ1-1	TGCGCCAGCAGGCAACTGACCCGGGCAGCCGAAGCTTTCTTT	CASRQLTRAAEAFF
once	TRBV11-2	-	14	TRBJ2-1	TGTGCCAACAGTTCAGCGGGCCCCGGAAATGAGCAGTTCTTC	CANSSAGPGNEQFF
-	TRBV4-2	-	12	TRBJ2-7	TGTGCCCGCAGTCCGGACACCTACGAGCAGTACTTC	CARSPDTYEQYF